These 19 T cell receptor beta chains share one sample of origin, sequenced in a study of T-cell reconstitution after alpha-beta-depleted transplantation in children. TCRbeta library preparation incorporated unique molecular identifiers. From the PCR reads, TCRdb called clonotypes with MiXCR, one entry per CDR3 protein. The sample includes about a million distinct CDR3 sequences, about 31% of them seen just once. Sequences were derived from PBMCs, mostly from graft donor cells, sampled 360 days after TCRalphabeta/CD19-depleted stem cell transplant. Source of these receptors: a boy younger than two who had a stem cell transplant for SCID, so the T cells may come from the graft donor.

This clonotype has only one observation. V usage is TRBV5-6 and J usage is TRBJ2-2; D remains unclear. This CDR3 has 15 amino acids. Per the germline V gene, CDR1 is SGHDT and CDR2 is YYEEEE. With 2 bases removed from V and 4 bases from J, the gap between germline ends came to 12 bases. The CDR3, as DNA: TGTGCCAGCAGCTTCCAGGTTTGGAGCACCGGGGAGCTGTTTTTT. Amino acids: CASSFQVWSTGELFF.

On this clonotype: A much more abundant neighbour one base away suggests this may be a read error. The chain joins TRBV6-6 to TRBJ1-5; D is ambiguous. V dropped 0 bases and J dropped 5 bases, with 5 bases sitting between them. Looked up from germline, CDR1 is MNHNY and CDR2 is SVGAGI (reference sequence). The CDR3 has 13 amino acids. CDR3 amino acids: CASSYSGYQPQHF. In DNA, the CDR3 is TGTGCCAGCAGTTACTCGGGGTATCAGCCCCAGCATTTT.

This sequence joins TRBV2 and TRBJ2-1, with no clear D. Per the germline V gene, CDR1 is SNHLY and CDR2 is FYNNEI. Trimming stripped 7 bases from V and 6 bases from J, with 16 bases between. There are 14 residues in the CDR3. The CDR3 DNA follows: TGTGCCAGCAACGGACCCTCACCTCGCAATGAGCAGTTCTTC. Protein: CASNGPSPRNEQFF.

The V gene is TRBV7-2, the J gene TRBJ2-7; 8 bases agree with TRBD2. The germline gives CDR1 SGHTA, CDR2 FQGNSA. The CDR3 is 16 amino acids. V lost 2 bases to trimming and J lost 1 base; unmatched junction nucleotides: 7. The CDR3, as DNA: TGTGCCAGCAGCTTACACAGCGGGGGACTTTCCTACGAGCAGTACTTC. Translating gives CASSLHSGGLSYEQYF.

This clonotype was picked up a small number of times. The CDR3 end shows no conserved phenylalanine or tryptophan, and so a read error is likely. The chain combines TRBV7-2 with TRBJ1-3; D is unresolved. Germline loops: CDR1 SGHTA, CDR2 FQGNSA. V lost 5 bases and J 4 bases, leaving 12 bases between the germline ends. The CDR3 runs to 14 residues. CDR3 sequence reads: CASSPERRGNTIYS. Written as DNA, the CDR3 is TGTGCCAGCAGCCCCGAAAGGAGGGGAAACACCATATATTCT.

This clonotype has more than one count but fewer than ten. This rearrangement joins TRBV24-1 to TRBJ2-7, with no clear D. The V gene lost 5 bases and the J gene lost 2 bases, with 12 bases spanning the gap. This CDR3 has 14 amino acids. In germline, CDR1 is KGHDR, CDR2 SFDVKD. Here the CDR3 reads CATSAPGPTYEQYF. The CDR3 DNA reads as TGTGCCACCAGTGCCCCCGGGCCCACCTACGAGCAGTACTTC.

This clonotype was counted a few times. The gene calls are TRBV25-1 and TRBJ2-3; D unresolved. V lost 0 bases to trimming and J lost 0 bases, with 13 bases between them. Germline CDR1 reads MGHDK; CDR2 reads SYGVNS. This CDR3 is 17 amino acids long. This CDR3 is CASSEYVTPYSTDTQYF. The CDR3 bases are TGTGCCAGCAGTGAATATGTGACCCCATACAGCACAGATACGCAGTATTTT.

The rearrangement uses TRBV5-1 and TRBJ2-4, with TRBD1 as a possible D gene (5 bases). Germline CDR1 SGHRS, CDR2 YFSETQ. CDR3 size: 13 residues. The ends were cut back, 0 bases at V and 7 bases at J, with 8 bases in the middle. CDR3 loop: CASSLEPGNIQYF. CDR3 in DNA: TGCGCCAGCAGCTTGGAACCAGGGAACATTCAGTACTTC.

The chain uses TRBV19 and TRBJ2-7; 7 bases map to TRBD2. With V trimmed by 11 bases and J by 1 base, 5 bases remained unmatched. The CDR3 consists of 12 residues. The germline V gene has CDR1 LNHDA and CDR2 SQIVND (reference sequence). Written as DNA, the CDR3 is TGTGCCGGCGGGGGAGTATCCTACGAGCAGTACTTC. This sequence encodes CAGGGVSYEQYF.

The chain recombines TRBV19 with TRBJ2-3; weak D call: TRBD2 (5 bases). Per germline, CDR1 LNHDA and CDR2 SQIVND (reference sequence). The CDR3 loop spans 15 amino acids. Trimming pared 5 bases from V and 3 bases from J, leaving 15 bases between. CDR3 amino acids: CASSLTVWETDTQYF. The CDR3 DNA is TGTGCCAGTAGTCTTACCGTTTGGGAGACAGATACGCAGTATTTT.

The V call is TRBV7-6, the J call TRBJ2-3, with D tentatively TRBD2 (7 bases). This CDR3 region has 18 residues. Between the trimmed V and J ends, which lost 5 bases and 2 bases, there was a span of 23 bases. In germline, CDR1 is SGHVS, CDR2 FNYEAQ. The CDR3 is CASSLDWGGPFFTDTQYF. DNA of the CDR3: TGTGCCAGCAGCCTGGATTGGGGGGGGCCCTTCTTCACAGATACGCAGTATTTT.

CDR3 bases: TGTGCCAGTAGTATAGACCGGAATGAGCAGTTCTTC. It is translated as CASSIDRNEQFF. The chain couples TRBV19 to TRBJ2-1; D unclear. Germline V gene sequence: CDR1 LNHDA, CDR2 SQIVND (reference sequence). The CDR3 is 12 amino acids. The ends were cut back, 0 bases at V and 7 bases at J, with 4 bases in the middle.

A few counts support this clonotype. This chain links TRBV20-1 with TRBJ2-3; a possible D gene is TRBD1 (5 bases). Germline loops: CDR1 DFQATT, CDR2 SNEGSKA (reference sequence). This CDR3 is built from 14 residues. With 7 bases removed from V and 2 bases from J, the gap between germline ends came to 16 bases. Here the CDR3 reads CSVIRDSSTDTQYF. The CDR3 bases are TGCAGTGTCATCAGGGATTCTTCCACAGATACGCAGTATTTT.

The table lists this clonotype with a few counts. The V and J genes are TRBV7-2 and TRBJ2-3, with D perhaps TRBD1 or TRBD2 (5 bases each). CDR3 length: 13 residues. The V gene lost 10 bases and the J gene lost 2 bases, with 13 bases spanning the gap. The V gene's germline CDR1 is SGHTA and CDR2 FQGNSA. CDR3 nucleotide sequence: TGTGCCACCGGGACGGAACCCACAGATACGCAGTATTTT. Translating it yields CATGTEPTDTQYF.

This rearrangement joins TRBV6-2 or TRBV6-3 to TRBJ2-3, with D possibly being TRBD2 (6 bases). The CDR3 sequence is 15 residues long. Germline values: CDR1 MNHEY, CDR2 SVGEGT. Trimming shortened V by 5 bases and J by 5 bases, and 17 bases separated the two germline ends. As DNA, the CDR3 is TGTGCCAGCAGTCCGGGACTCCTACGACAAGATACGCAGTATTTT. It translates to CASSPGLLRQDTQYF.

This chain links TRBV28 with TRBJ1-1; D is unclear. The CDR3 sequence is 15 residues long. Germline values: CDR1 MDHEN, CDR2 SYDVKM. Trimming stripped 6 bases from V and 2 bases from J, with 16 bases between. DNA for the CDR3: TGTGCCAGCAGCAGGCAAGGCACATCAAACACTGAAGCTTTCTTT. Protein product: CASSRQGTSNTEAFF.

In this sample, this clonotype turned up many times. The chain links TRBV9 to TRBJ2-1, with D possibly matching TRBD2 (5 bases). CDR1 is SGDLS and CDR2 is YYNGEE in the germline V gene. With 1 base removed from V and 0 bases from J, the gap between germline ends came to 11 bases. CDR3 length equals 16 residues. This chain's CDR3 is CASSVMPGFSYNEQFF. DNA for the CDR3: TGTGCCAGCAGCGTAATGCCGGGATTCTCCTACAATGAGCAGTTCTTC.

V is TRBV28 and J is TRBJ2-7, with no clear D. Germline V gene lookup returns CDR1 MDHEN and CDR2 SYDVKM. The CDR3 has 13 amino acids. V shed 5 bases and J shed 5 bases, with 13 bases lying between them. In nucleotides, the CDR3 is TGTGCCAGCAGTCCGAGAATCGAGGACGAGCAGTACTTC. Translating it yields CASSPRIEDEQYF.

The CDR3 here is CASSRLTGFSTGELFF. The CDR3 DNA reads as TGTGCCAGCAGTCGCCTAACAGGGTTTTCCACCGGGGAGCTGTTTTTT. The rearrangement joins TRBV5-6 to TRBJ2-2; TRBD1 might be the D (6 bases). Deletions cut 5 bases from V and 4 bases from J, with 18 bases between. CDR3 length: 16 amino acids. Germline V gene lookup returns CDR1 SGHDT and CDR2 YYEEEE.